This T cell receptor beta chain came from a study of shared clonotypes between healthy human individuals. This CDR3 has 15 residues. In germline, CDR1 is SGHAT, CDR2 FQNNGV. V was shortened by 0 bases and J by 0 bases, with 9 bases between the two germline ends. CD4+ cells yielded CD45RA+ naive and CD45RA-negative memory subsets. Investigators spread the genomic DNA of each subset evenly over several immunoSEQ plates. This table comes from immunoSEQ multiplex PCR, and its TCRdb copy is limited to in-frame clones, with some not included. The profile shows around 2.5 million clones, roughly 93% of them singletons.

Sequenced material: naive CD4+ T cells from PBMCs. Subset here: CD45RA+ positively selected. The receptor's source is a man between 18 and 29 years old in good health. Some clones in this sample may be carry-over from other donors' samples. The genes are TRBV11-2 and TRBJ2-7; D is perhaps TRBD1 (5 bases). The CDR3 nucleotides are TGTGCCAGCAGCTTAGATCGACAGAACTCCTACGAGCAGTACTTC. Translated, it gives CASSLDRQNSYEQYF.